Each of the 13 T cell receptor beta chains below was sequenced from the same sample in a study of T cells after yellow fever vaccination. TCRdb passed the 5' RACE reads through MiXCR, listing each CDR3 protein once. Here the sample spans 600,000 to 750,000 distinct CDR3 sequences, roughly 12% being singletons. The sample consisted of PBMCs, taken on the day of the yellow fever booster vaccination. These receptors came from a man aged 25-40 years who received the YFV17D yellow fever vaccine.

In the case of this clonotype: Sequence at one end of the junction differs from germline and may be a read error. This chain uses TRBV20-1 with TRBJ2-5; D gene unclear. CDR1 DFQATT and CDR2 SNEGSKA come from the germline V gene (reference sequence). This CDR3 contains 13 residues. The CDR3 sequence is CSARRGFDDLEDF. The CDR3 DNA is TGCAGTGCTAGACGTGGCTTCGACGACCTCGAGGACTTC.

This clonotype has just a few counts. The chain uses TRBV28 and TRBJ2-1; 7 nucleotides line up with TRBD1. Trimming removed 5 bases from V and 5 bases from J; junction bases left unmatched: 12. Germline lookup yields CDR1 MDHEN and CDR2 SYDVKM. The CDR3 loop spans 16 amino acids. The CDR3: CASSPTTLGQDNEQFF. The DNA of the CDR3 is TGTGCCAGCAGTCCAACAACCCTAGGACAGGACAATGAGCAGTTCTTC.

This sequence joins TRBV20-1 and TRBJ2-7, with 9 bases matching TRBD2. Germline V gene data show CDR1 as DFQATT and CDR2 as SNEGSKA (reference sequence). V was clipped by 6 bases and J by 5 bases; unmatched bases: 17. This CDR3 is built from 16 residues. The CDR3 sequence: CSALLPLAGVGDEQYF. The CDR3, as DNA: TGCAGTGCATTACTCCCCTTAGCGGGAGTAGGGGACGAGCAGTACTTC.

This chain connects TRBV10-1 to TRBJ2-1; D remains unclear. The CDR3 loop spans 14 amino acids. V shed 5 bases and J shed 0 bases, with 8 bases lying between them. Germline assignment: CDR1 WNHNN and CDR2 SYGVQD (reference sequence). The CDR3 DNA is TGCGCCAGCAGTAAAAGGAGCTCCTACAATGAGCAGTTCTTC. Its protein product is CASSKRSSYNEQFF.

This clonotype appeared a few times. V is TRBV20-1 and J is TRBJ2-3; D may be TRBD2 (5 bases). The CDR3 is 16 residues long. CDR1 and CDR2 from the germline V gene are DFQATT and SNEGSKA (reference sequence). Trimming took 1 base from V and 2 from J, leaving 16 bases between them. The CDR3 protein is CSARAQRERTTDTQYF. The CDR3 nucleotides are TGCAGTGCTAGAGCCCAGAGGGAGCGGACCACAGATACGCAGTATTTT.

This chain links TRBV30 with TRBJ2-7; D unresolved. Germline assignment: CDR1 GTSNPN and CDR2 SVGIG (reference sequence). The CDR3 covers 12 residues. Trimming cost V 0 bases and J 7 bases, with 10 bases left between them. CDR3 bases: TGTGCCTGGAGTGTAAACGCTGGGGAGCAGTACTTC. It encodes CAWSVNAGEQYF. The entire variable domain, with the rest obtained from reference TRBV30 and TRBJ2-7, is as follows: SQTIHQWPATLVQPVGSPLSLECTVEGTSNPNLYWYRQAAGRGLQLLFYSVGIGQISSEVPQNLSASRPQDRQFILSSKKLLLSDSGFYLCAWSVNAGEQYFGPGTRLTVT.

V usage is TRBV20-1 and J usage is TRBJ2-5, with 8 positions matching TRBD2. The CDR3 extends over 14 amino acids. Germline CDR1 reads DFQATT; CDR2 reads SNEGSKA (reference sequence). V shed 3 bases and J 1 base; nucleotides not matched to a gene: 4. This CDR3 reads CSASLSGTQETQYF. The CDR3, as DNA: TGCAGTGCTAGCCTTAGCGGGACCCAAGAGACCCAGTACTTC.

This clonotype appeared many times. This chain uses TRBV20-1 with TRBJ2-1; the match to TRBD2 covers 7 bases. V lost 6 bases, J lost 5 bases, and 10 bases stayed unmatched. The length of the CDR3 is 14 residues. Germline CDR1 DFQATT, CDR2 SNEGSKA (reference sequence). The CDR3 coding sequence is TGCAGTGCCCCAATGGCGGGAGCAGACAATGAGCAGTTCTTC. Translation: CSAPMAGADNEQFF.

This clonotype was observed a handful of times. The chain uses TRBV20-1 and TRBJ1-4, with D possibly matching TRBD1 (6 bases). Germline V lookup: CDR1 DFQATT, CDR2 SNEGSKA (reference sequence). This CDR3 has 12 residues. The CDR3: CSLGQHNEKLFF. In nucleotides, the CDR3 is TGCAGCCTTGGACAGCATAATGAAAAACTGTTTTTT.

At least ten counts were recorded for this clonotype. The rearrangement uses TRBV5-1 and TRBJ1-1; D gene uncertain. Trimming took off 1 base at V and 3 bases at J, with 10 bases between the two ends. Germline lookup yields CDR1 SGHRS and CDR2 YFSETQ. The CDR3 sequence is 14 residues long. CDR3 in amino acids: CASSLHSRDTEAFF. Here the CDR3 DNA reads TGCGCCAGCAGCTTGCATTCTCGAGACACTGAAGCTTTCTTT.

The chain combines TRBV4-1 with TRBJ1-3; the match to TRBD1 covers 8 bases. Germline CDR1 is MGHRA and CDR2 is YSYEKL. The CDR3 is made up of 15 amino acids. V lost 5 bases and J lost 0; bases outside the gene matches: 3. Here the CDR3 DNA reads TGCGCCAGCAGCAACAGGGGGATCTCTGGAAACACCATATATTTT. Protein sequence: CASSNRGISGNTIYF.

CDR3 region: CASSGAVDYGYTF. CDR3 in DNA: TGTGCCAGCAGTGGGGCCGTTGACTATGGCTACACCTTC. The chain is built from TRBV6-6 and TRBJ1-2; D perhaps matches TRBD1 (5 bases). This CDR3 comprises 13 residues. The germline V and J ends were trimmed by 5 bases and 3 bases, with 10 bases remaining between them. CDR1 and CDR2 (germline): MNHNY, SVGAGI (reference sequence).

There are a few counts of this clonotype. V and J are TRBV20-1 and TRBJ2-7; D possibly corresponds to TRBD1 (5 bases). The V gene's germline CDR1 is DFQATT and CDR2 SNEGSKA (reference sequence). The V gene lost 0 bases and the J gene lost 3 bases, with 12 bases spanning the gap. CDR3 length equals 14 residues. DNA of the CDR3: TGCAGTGCTAGAGATAGCCGCAGGGTCTACGAGCAGTACTTC. Its translation: CSARDSRRVYEQYF.